The rows below give T cell receptor beta chains drawn from one sample of a study of CD8 T cells in ankylosing spondylitis. TCRdb ran MiXCR on the 5' RACE reads and lists one entry per CDR3 protein. Among 150,000 to 200,000 distinct CDR3 sequences, 15% to 20% were seen once, and the ten largest hold approximately 4.3%. The sample was blood, either unsorted or a sorted T cell fraction (not recorded which). All receptors come from a male donor aged 10 to 30 with ankylosing spondylitis or in good health (not recorded which). The CDR3 runs from the conserved cysteine through the conserved F or W. Fields, in order: J gene, clone size, D gene, V gene, CDR3 protein, CDR3 DNA. D genes are given only for firm matches. Clone size appears in some rows only: once, few, many, or a class for an expanded clone.

j_call: TRBJ2-2; clone_size: many; d_call: .; v_call: TRBV2; cdr3_aa: CASTFTGELFF; cdr3_nt: TGTGCCAGCACGTTCACCGGGGAGCTGTTTTTT
j_call: TRBJ2-1; clone_size: many; d_call: .; v_call: TRBV5-1; cdr3_aa: CASSLSLGAGYNEQFF; cdr3_nt: TGCGCCAGCAGTCTCTCTCTAGGTGCGGGCTACAATGAGCAGTTCTTC
j_call: TRBJ2-3; clone_size: many; d_call: .; v_call: TRBV7-2; cdr3_aa: CASSLGPGLSTDTQYF; cdr3_nt: TGTGCCAGCAGCTTAGGTCCGGGCCTAAGCACAGATACGCAGTATTTT
j_call: TRBJ2-2; clone_size: .; d_call: TRBD1; v_call: TRBV12-3/TRBV12-4; cdr3_aa: CASSLGQGSTGELFF; cdr3_nt: TGTGCCAGCAGTTTAGGACAGGGGAGCACCGGGGAGCTGTTTTTT
j_call: TRBJ2-2; clone_size: many; d_call: TRBD2; v_call: TRBV25-1; cdr3_aa: CATLAGGVTGELFF; cdr3_nt: TGTGCCACCCTAGCGGGAGGTGTAACCGGGGAGCTGTTTTTT
j_call: TRBJ2-2; clone_size: many; d_call: .; v_call: TRBV29-1; cdr3_aa: CSVKLQGRTLTGELFF; cdr3_nt: TGCAGCGTTAAGCTCCAGGGACGAACGCTGACGGGGGAGCTGTTTTTT
j_call: TRBJ1-1; clone_size: many; d_call: .; v_call: TRBV1; cdr3_aa: CTPGHTEAFF; cdr3_nt: TGCACCCCAGGGCACACTGAAGCTTTCTTT
j_call: TRBJ1-4; clone_size: many; d_call: .; v_call: TRBV29-1; cdr3_aa: CSVVVGNNEKLFF; cdr3_nt: TGCAGCGTTGTTGTAGGGAATAATGAAAAACTGTTTTTT
j_call: TRBJ2-7; clone_size: .; d_call: .; v_call: TRBV13; cdr3_aa: CASSSTVERRQYEQYF; cdr3_nt: TGTGCCAGCAGCTCGACTGTGGAGCGAAGACAGTACGAGCAGTACTTC
j_call: TRBJ2-5; clone_size: many; d_call: TRBD2; v_call: TRBV29-1; cdr3_aa: CSVDVAGGIRETQYF; cdr3_nt: TGCAGCGTTGACGTGGCGGGGGGCATCCGGGAGACCCAGTACTTC
j_call: TRBJ1-4; clone_size: many; d_call: .; v_call: TRBV4-1; cdr3_aa: CASSQGGIDEKLFF; cdr3_nt: TGCGCCAGCAGCCAAGGGGGGATAGATGAAAAACTGTTTTTT
j_call: TRBJ2-1; clone_size: .; d_call: .; v_call: TRBV29-1; cdr3_aa: CSVRGGYNEQFF; cdr3_nt: TGCAGCGTTCGTGGGGGCTACAATGAGCAGTTCTTC
j_call: TRBJ2-7; clone_size: .; d_call: .; v_call: TRBV29-1; cdr3_aa: CSVRQSYEQYF; cdr3_nt: TGCAGCGTTAGACAGTCCTACGAGCAGTACTTC
j_call: TRBJ1-2; clone_size: few; d_call: .; v_call: TRBV27; cdr3_aa: CASSLTVNYGYTF; cdr3_nt: TGTGCCAGCAGTTTGACAGTTAACTATGGCTACACCTTC
j_call: TRBJ2-4; clone_size: many; d_call: TRBD2; v_call: TRBV25-1; cdr3_aa: CASGSSGRGENIQYF; cdr3_nt: TGTGCCAGCGGATCTAGCGGGAGAGGCGAAAACATTCAGTACTTC
j_call: TRBJ2-3; clone_size: many; d_call: .; v_call: TRBV20-1; cdr3_aa: CSARDQASWGDTQYF; cdr3_nt: TGCAGTGCTAGAGATCAGGCCTCGTGGGGGGATACGCAGTATTTT
j_call: TRBJ2-5; clone_size: .; d_call: .; v_call: TRBV6-6; cdr3_aa: CASGETQYF; cdr3_nt: TGTGCCAGTGGGGAGACCCAGTACTTC
j_call: TRBJ1-6; clone_size: many; d_call: TRBD1; v_call: TRBV28; cdr3_aa: CASSTPDRVALHF; cdr3_nt: TGTGCCAGCAGCACCCCTGACAGGGTCGCCCTCCACTTT
j_call: TRBJ2-7; clone_size: .; d_call: TRBD2; v_call: TRBV6-2/TRBV6-3; cdr3_aa: CASSADGLAGAEQYF; cdr3_nt: TGTGCCAGCAGTGCCGACGGACTAGCGGGAGCCGAGCAGTACTTC
j_call: TRBJ2-6; clone_size: many; d_call: TRBD2; v_call: TRBV11-2; cdr3_aa: CASSSSRLALFSGANVLTF; cdr3_nt: TGTGCCAGCAGCTCCTCGCGACTAGCATTGTTCTCTGGGGCCAACGTCCTGACTTTC
j_call: TRBJ2-1; clone_size: .; d_call: .; v_call: TRBV27; cdr3_aa: CASTPGLGIKYEQFF; cdr3_nt: TGTGCCAGCACCCCGGGGCTTGGCATAAAATATGAGCAGTTCTTC
j_call: TRBJ2-2; clone_size: many; d_call: TRBD1; v_call: TRBV7-9; cdr3_aa: CASRLRQGIWTGELFF; cdr3_nt: TGTGCCAGCAGACTCAGACAGGGGATATGGACCGGGGAGCTGTTTTTT
j_call: TRBJ2-3; clone_size: many; d_call: .; v_call: TRBV7-3; cdr3_aa: CASSLRPYSTDTQYF; cdr3_nt: TGTGCCAGCAGCTTAAGGCCCTATAGCACAGATACGCAGTATTTT
j_call: TRBJ2-1; clone_size: many; d_call: TRBD2; v_call: TRBV12-3/TRBV12-4; cdr3_aa: CASALDLRGNEQFF; cdr3_nt: TGTGCCAGCGCATTAGACTTGCGGGGGAATGAGCAGTTCTTC
j_call: TRBJ1-2; clone_size: many; d_call: .; v_call: TRBV2; cdr3_aa: CATGDYGYTF; cdr3_nt: TGTGCCACAGGGGACTATGGCTACACCTTC
j_call: TRBJ2-2; clone_size: many; d_call: TRBD2; v_call: TRBV19; cdr3_aa: CASSGLPGGNTGELFF; cdr3_nt: TGTGCCAGCTCAGGCCTTCCGGGAGGGAACACCGGGGAGCTGTTTTTT
j_call: TRBJ1-1; clone_size: many; d_call: .; v_call: TRBV10-3; cdr3_aa: CAITKGTLGNTEAFF; cdr3_nt: TGTGCCATCACCAAAGGGACCCTAGGGAACACTGAAGCTTTCTTT
j_call: TRBJ2-3; clone_size: .; d_call: .; v_call: TRBV10-1; cdr3_aa: CASSEETTVTQYF; cdr3_nt: TGCGCCAGCAGTGAAGAGACTACTGTGACGCAGTATTTT
j_call: TRBJ2-3; clone_size: many; d_call: TRBD2; v_call: TRBV10-3; cdr3_aa: CAIRGTSGADTQYF; cdr3_nt: TGTGCCATCAGAGGGACTAGCGGGGCAGATACGCAGTATTTT
j_call: TRBJ2-2; clone_size: many; d_call: .; v_call: TRBV7-9; cdr3_aa: CASSLRLGELFF; cdr3_nt: TGTGCCAGCAGCTTAAGGTTGGGCGAGCTGTTTTTT
j_call: TRBJ2-1; clone_size: many; d_call: .; v_call: TRBV11-2; cdr3_aa: CASSSHRGWEGPYNEQFF; cdr3_nt: TGTGCCAGCAGCTCACACCGGGGGTGGGAAGGTCCTTACAATGAGCAGTTCTTC
j_call: TRBJ2-2; clone_size: many; d_call: .; v_call: TRBV29-1; cdr3_aa: CSVEDTNTGELFF; cdr3_nt: TGCAGCGTTGAAGATACAAACACCGGGGAGCTGTTTTTT
j_call: TRBJ2-3; clone_size: many; d_call: .; v_call: TRBV4-1; cdr3_aa: CASSQVSLGADTQYF; cdr3_nt: TGCGCCAGCAGCCAAGTGTCTCTGGGAGCAGATACGCAGTATTTT
j_call: TRBJ2-7; clone_size: .; d_call: .; v_call: TRBV4-1; cdr3_aa: CASSQLGGTPYEQYF; cdr3_nt: TGCGCCAGCAGCCAATTAGGAGGGACCCCCTACGAGCAGTACTTC
j_call: TRBJ2-1; clone_size: few; d_call: TRBD2; v_call: TRBV27; cdr3_aa: CASSHYLAGEYNEQFF; cdr3_nt: TGTGCCAGCAGTCACTACCTAGCGGGAGAATACAATGAGCAGTTCTTC
j_call: TRBJ2-2; clone_size: few; d_call: TRBD2; v_call: TRBV19; cdr3_aa: CASSIGTSYGELFF; cdr3_nt: TGTGCCAGTAGTATAGGGACTAGCTACGGGGAGCTGTTTTTT
j_call: TRBJ2-5; clone_size: few; d_call: .; v_call: TRBV5-1; cdr3_aa: CASSRTSEETQYF; cdr3_nt: TGCGCCAGCAGCCGGACCTCTGAGGAGACCCAGTACTTC
j_call: TRBJ2-4; clone_size: many; d_call: TRBD2; v_call: TRBV19; cdr3_aa: CATLSTGLAGGAVKNIQYF; cdr3_nt: TGTGCCACCCTGTCTACGGGACTAGCGGGAGGCGCGGTCAAAAACATTCAGTACTTC
j_call: TRBJ2-4; clone_size: .; d_call: TRBD1; v_call: TRBV6-1; cdr3_aa: CASSGGQGVLAKNIQYF; cdr3_nt: TGTGCCAGCAGTGGAGGACAGGGTGTTCTTGCCAAAAACATTCAGTACTTC
j_call: TRBJ2-1; clone_size: .; d_call: .; v_call: TRBV7-6; cdr3_aa: CASSLPERGEEQFF; cdr3_nt: TGTGCCAGCAGCTTACCTGAGAGGGGCGAAGAGCAGTTCTTC
j_call: TRBJ2-7; clone_size: many; d_call: .; v_call: TRBV5-1; cdr3_aa: CASSIGEFYEQYF; cdr3_nt: TGCGCCAGCAGCATAGGGGAGTTCTACGAGCAGTACTTC
j_call: TRBJ1-2; clone_size: many; d_call: .; v_call: TRBV5-1; cdr3_aa: CASSLKGTTSNYGYTF; cdr3_nt: TGCGCCAGCAGCTTAAAAGGGACAACTTCTAACTATGGCTACACCTTC
j_call: TRBJ2-7; clone_size: few; d_call: .; v_call: TRBV28; cdr3_aa: CASRAKYEQYF; cdr3_nt: TGTGCCAGCAGGGCCAAGTACGAGCAGTACTTC
j_call: TRBJ2-7; clone_size: .; d_call: .; v_call: TRBV6-5; cdr3_aa: CASRGAPSFYEQYF; cdr3_nt: TGTGCCAGCCGGGGGGCACCTTCTTTCTACGAGCAGTACTTC